This T cell receptor (beta chain) was found in a study of T cell clones after liver transplantation. Study overall: Samples came pre-transplant, pre-randomization before withdrawal, and post-randomization after withdrawal ended. The study, taken as a whole, reports: Graft donor-reactive T cells may have migrated into the graft rather than being deleted.

The V gene lost 4 bases and the J gene lost 5 bases, with 17 bases spanning the gap. This CDR3 has 15 amino acids. The germline gives CDR1 MNHEY, CDR2 SMNVEV (reference sequence). Repertoires were generated with immunoSEQ multiplex PCR, while TCRdb's copy carries only in-frame clones and drops some. The table lists about 80,000 clones, around four fifths of them singletons, with approximately 0.45% in the top ten. With respect to this clone: Its antigen is unknown.

This clonotype originated in a human patient who received a liver transplant. Some T cells may have come from the graft donor. The material was CD4+ T cells from blood, obtained 45 to 47 months after liver transplant. J is TRBJ1-2 and V is TRBV27; the D is unclear. This CDR3 is CASSSTLKREYGYTF. In DNA, the CDR3 is TGTGCCAGCAGTTCGACCCTAAAAAGGGAGTATGGCTACACCTTC.